This entry describes one TCR beta chain. This sample was included in a study of chemoradiotherapy in HPV16-positive cancers. Assay: immunoSEQ multiplex PCR; the TCRdb copy retains only in-frame clones and omits some. The sample yields 6,000 to 7,500 clones, 70% to 75% seen once. The germline V gene has CDR1 KGHSH and CDR2 LQKENI. The V end lost 3 bases, the J end lost 9 bases, and 15 bases lay between the germline ends. The CDR3 runs 14 residues. V usage is TRBV18 and J usage is TRBJ2-1; a possible D gene is TRBD1 (6 bases). The TCR originated in a human donor with HPV-associated anogenital cancer. The material was tumor tissue, obtained from a patient who underwent chemoradiotherapy. DNA of the CDR3: TGTGCCAGCTCACCCCGTGAAGAAGGGGGTGAGCAGTTCTTC. Translated, it gives CASSPREEGGEQFF.